These 21 T cell receptor beta chains originate from one sample sequenced in a study of T-cell memory formation after mild COVID-19. TCRdb re-derived calls from the 5' RACE reads in MiXCR, one entry per CDR3 protein. The sample lists hundreds of thousands of distinct CDR3 sequences, about 20% occurring once. The sequenced sample was PBMCs or a T cell subset sorted from them (not recorded which). These receptors originate from an adult woman who had mild COVID-19 (a few samples of this study predate the infection). Cell type and time point are not known.

The chain is built from TRBV7-2 and TRBJ1-6; tentative D call: TRBD1 (6 bases). V was clipped by 6 bases and J by 16 bases, with 16 bases between them. Germline values: CDR1 SGHTA, CDR2 FQGNSA. This CDR3 is 12 amino acids long. The CDR3 DNA reads TGTGCCAGCAGTTTCCCGGGACAACCACTCCACTTT. This codes for CASSFPGQPLHF.

This clonotype turned up a few times. The rearrangement joins TRBV12-3 or TRBV12-4 to TRBJ2-7; either TRBD1 or TRBD2 may supply D (5 bases each). This CDR3 has 15 residues. Trimming removed 0 bases from V and 5 bases from J, with 14 bases in between. The CDR3 here is CASSLAYPGRDEQYF. The CDR3 coding sequence is TGTGCCAGCAGTTTAGCGTACCCGGGACGTGACGAGCAGTACTTC.

This clonotype appeared a few times. The V call is TRBV29-1, the J call TRBJ2-2, with a tentative D call TRBD2 (6 bases). V was shortened by 1 base and J by 0 bases, with 12 bases between the two germline ends. The CDR3 extends over 16 amino acids. Germline V gives CDR1 SQVTM, CDR2 ANQGSEA. As DNA, the CDR3 is TGCAGCGTTGAAGTTGGGACTGGAGCGAACACCGGGGAGCTGTTTTTT. It specifies CSVEVGTGANTGELFF.

The J gene is TRBJ2-1, the V gene TRBV24-1; the match to TRBD1 covers 8 bases. The CDR3 consists of 16 residues. J gave up 7 bases and V 1 base, and 8 bases lay outside the gene matches. Germline values: CDR1 KGHDR, CDR2 SFDVKD. The CDR3 DNA follows: TGTGCCACCAGTGATTTTGGACAGGGAAGGTTGAATGAGCAGTTCTTC. Amino acid sequence: CATSDFGQGRLNEQFF.

This clonotype occurred a few times. The chain is built from TRBV20-1 and TRBJ2-1, with a possible D match to TRBD2 (6 bases). The CDR3 loop spans 13 amino acids. The V gene's germline CDR1 is DFQATT and CDR2 SNEGSKA (reference sequence). V gave up 5 bases and J gave up 9 bases, with 17 bases separating them. The CDR3 nucleotides are TGCAGTGCTCTCGGGGGAGTCGCTGGTGAGCAGTTCTTC. As protein: CSALGGVAGEQFF.

The chain employs TRBV29-1 and TRBJ2-5, with 7 bases aligning to TRBD1. The germline gives CDR1 SQVTM, CDR2 ANQGSEA. This CDR3 has 13 residues. V was clipped by 3 bases and J by 3 bases; unmatched bases: 4. The CDR3 nucleotides are TGCAGCGTTGACTGGGACAGTGAAGAGACCCAGTACTTC. It specifies CSVDWDSEETQYF.

This clonotype has more than one count but fewer than ten. This sequence joins TRBV29-1 and TRBJ2-1; 15 bases agree with TRBD2. Germline CDR1 and CDR2: SQVTM and ANQGSEA. The CDR3 is 21 amino acids. V gave up 4 bases and J gave up 7 bases; unmatched junction bases: 23. The CDR3, as DNA: TGCAGCGTTGTGTACCGACAGGGACTAGCGGGAGGCTTTTCTTTGGGGAATGAGCAGTTCTTC. Translation: CSVVYRQGLAGGFSLGNEQFF.

This sequence joins TRBV20-1 and TRBJ2-2, with 7 positions matching TRBD2. With V trimmed by 3 bases and J by 4 bases, 8 bases remained unmatched. The CDR3 extends over 15 amino acids. Germline CDR1 and CDR2: DFQATT and SNEGSKA (reference sequence). CDR3: CSASHQRDFTGELFF. The CDR3 DNA reads TGCAGTGCTAGCCACCAGCGGGACTTCACCGGGGAGCTGTTTTTT.

This sequence joins TRBV3-1 and TRBJ1-1; the D gene is possibly TRBD1 (5 bases). V lost 3 bases and J 6 bases, leaving 17 bases between the germline ends. The CDR3 length is 15 residues. The V gene's germline CDR1 is LGHDT and CDR2 YNNKEL (reference sequence). CDR3 amino acids: CASSQGIGGFSEAFF. The DNA of the CDR3 is TGTGCCAGCAGCCAGGGCATTGGGGGATTTTCTGAAGCTTTCTTT.

This clonotype was picked up a small number of times. The rearrangement links TRBV7-2 to TRBJ2-7, with D tentatively TRBD1 or TRBD2 (6 bases each). The CDR3 has 13 amino acids. In germline, CDR1 is SGHTA, CDR2 FQGNSA. V shed 10 bases and J shed 3 bases, with 16 bases lying between them. CDR3 sequence: CAIRRGTDYEQYF. DNA of the CDR3: TGTGCCATCAGGAGGGGGACCGACTACGAGCAGTACTTC.

J is TRBJ2-3 and V is TRBV29-1, with a tentative D call TRBD1 (6 bases). This CDR3 contains 17 residues. Germline lookup yields CDR1 SQVTM and CDR2 ANQGSEA. V lost 7 bases, J lost 2 bases, and 25 bases lay in between. CDR3 amino acids: CSADLNAADSTTDTQYF. CDR3 sequence (DNA): TGCAGCGCCGATCTAAACGCCGCGGACAGCACCACAGATACGCAGTATTTT.

The chain couples TRBV12-3 or TRBV12-4 to TRBJ2-7; weak D call: TRBD1 (5 bases). V was clipped by 3 bases and J by 6 bases, with 12 bases between them. This CDR3 has 13 residues. CDR3 DNA sequence: TGTGCCAGCAGTTTCCCATCAGGGCTCGAGCAGTACTTC. It is translated as CASSFPSGLEQYF.

The chain links TRBV5-1 to TRBJ2-5; D is uncertain. There are 12 residues in the CDR3. Trimming pared 9 bases from V and 2 bases from J, leaving 11 bases between. The germline V gene has CDR1 SGHRS and CDR2 YFSETQ. The CDR3 region has the DNA TGCGCCACCAGGACGGATCAAGAGACCCAGTACTTC. It is translated as CATRTDQETQYF.

This clonotype showed up just a few times. The chain couples TRBV29-1 to TRBJ2-7, with D possibly matching TRBD2 (5 bases). The V end lost 3 bases, the J end lost 0 bases, and 15 bases lay between the germline ends. Germline V gives CDR1 SQVTM, CDR2 ANQGSEA. This CDR3 is built from 15 residues. CDR3 amino acids: CSVEGLAGLSYEQYF. CDR3 coding DNA: TGCAGCGTTGAGGGATTGGCAGGACTCTCCTACGAGCAGTACTTC.

The sample holds a few counts of this clonotype. The V call is TRBV12-3 or TRBV12-4, the J call TRBJ1-5; D possibly corresponds to TRBD1 (5 bases). The V gene lost 6 bases and the J gene lost 0 bases, with 9 bases spanning the gap. The CDR3 length is 14 residues. DNA for the CDR3: TGTGCCAGCAGCGACAGTGTTAGCAATCAGCCCCAGCATTTT. This gives the protein CASSDSVSNQPQHF.

The gene calls are TRBV2 and TRBJ1-6; D unresolved. Germline V gives CDR1 SNHLY, CDR2 FYNNEI. Trimming removed 7 bases at V and 0 bases at J, with 7 bases between. This CDR3 spans 14 amino acids. The CDR3 spells CASKASSYNSPLHF. The DNA for the CDR3 is TGTGCCAGCAAGGCAAGCTCCTATAATTCACCCCTCCACTTT.

This clonotype appeared a few times. The chain recombines TRBV27 with TRBJ2-5; TRBD2 agrees at 7 bases. In germline, CDR1 is MNHEY, CDR2 SMNVEV (reference sequence). The trim removed 6 bases at V and 5 bases at J, leaving 9 bases unmatched. This CDR3 comprises 14 residues. In DNA form, the CDR3 reads TGTGCCAGCAGCCCCCAGCGGGAAGCGGAGACCCAGTACTTC. Amino acids: CASSPQREAETQYF.

Only a few counts were recorded for this clonotype. The rearrangement uses TRBV7-6 and TRBJ2-5, with D hard to call. The CDR3 has 13 amino acids. Germline loops: CDR1 SGHVS, CDR2 FNYEAQ. The V end lost 3 bases, the J end lost 5 bases, and 10 bases lay between the germline ends. The CDR3 reads CASSLRPVETQYF. The CDR3 bases are TGTGCCAGCAGCTTGCGCCCCGTGGAGACCCAGTACTTC.

The chain recombines TRBV18 with TRBJ2-3; no clear D gene. V was pared by 1 base and J by 6 bases, with 14 bases between. Germline V gene data show CDR1 as KGHSH and CDR2 as LQKENI. The length of the CDR3 is 15 residues. CDR3 bases: TGTGCCAGCTCACCACAACAAGCCCAGGCCGATACGCAGTATTTT. As protein: CASSPQQAQADTQYF. Full variable domain (outside the CDR3, taken from reference TRBV18 and TRBJ2-3): NAGVMQNPRHLVRRRGQEARLRCSPMKGHSHVYWYRQLPEEGLKFMVYLQKENIIDESGMPKERFSAEFPKEGPSILRIQQVVRGDSAAYFCASSPQQAQADTQYFGPGTRLTVL.

This clonotype was seen a few times. The chain recombines TRBV29-1 with TRBJ2-7, with 11 nucleotides matching TRBD1. J was trimmed by 9 bases and V by 5 bases; bases with no gene match: 6. Germline V gene sequence: CDR1 SQVTM, CDR2 ANQGSEA. This CDR3 comprises 12 residues. CDR3 nucleotides: TGCAGCGTTTCAGGACAGGGGGCTCGGCAGTACTTC. This translates into CSVSGQGARQYF.

V and J are TRBV20-1 and TRBJ2-1; 13 bases are a match to TRBD2. V lost 4 bases and J lost 3; bases outside the gene matches: 9. Germline CDR1 DFQATT, CDR2 SNEGSKA (reference sequence). The CDR3 runs to 17 residues. CDR3 sequence: CSAIGLAGEQGYNEQFF. The CDR3 bases are TGCAGTGCTATCGGACTAGCGGGAGAACAGGGCTACAATGAGCAGTTCTTC.